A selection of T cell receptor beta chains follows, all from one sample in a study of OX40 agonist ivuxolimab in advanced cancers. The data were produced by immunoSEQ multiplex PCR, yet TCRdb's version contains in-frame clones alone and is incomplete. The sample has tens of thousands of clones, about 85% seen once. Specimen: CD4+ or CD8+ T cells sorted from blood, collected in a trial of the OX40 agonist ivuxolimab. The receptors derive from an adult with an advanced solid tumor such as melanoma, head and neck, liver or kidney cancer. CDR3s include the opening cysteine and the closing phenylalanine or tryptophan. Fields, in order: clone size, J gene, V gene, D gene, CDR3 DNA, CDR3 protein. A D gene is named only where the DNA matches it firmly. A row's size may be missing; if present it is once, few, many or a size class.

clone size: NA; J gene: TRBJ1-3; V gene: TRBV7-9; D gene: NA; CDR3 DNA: TGTGCCAGCAGCCCCCGTGAGGTTTTGAACACCATATATTTT; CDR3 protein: CASSPREVLNTIYF
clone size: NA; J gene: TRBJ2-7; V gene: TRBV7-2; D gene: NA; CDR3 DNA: TGTGCCAGCAGCTTAGGCAGCGGGTTCGTGTACTTC; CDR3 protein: CASSLGSGFVYF
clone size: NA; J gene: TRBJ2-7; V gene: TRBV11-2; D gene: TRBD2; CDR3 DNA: TGTGCCAGCAGCTTAGATAGCGGGAGTCCCTCCTACGAGCAGTACTTC; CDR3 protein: CASSLDSGSPSYEQYF
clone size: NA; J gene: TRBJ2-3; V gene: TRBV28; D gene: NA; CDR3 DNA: TGTGCCAGCAGTGGTTCTTGGGAGTCCCCAGATACGCAGTATTTT; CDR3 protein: CASSGSWESPDTQYF
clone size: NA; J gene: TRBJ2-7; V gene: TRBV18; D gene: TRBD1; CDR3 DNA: TGTGCCAGCTCACCGAAGGGACAGGGACCCTCCTACGAGCAGTACTTC; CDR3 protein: CASSPKGQGPSYEQYF
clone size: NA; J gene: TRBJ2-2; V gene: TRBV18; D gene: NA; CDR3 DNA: TGTGCCAGCTCGCGTGGGACGGGGAACACCGGGGAGCTGTTTTTT; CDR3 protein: CASSRGTGNTGELFF
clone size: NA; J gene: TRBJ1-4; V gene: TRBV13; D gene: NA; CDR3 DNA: TGTGCCAGCAGCTTAGGCCCACCGGGACCGCGGGCTGAAAAACTGTTTTTT; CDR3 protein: CASSLGPPGPRAEKLFF
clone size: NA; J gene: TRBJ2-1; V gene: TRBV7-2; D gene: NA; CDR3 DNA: TGTGCCAGCAGCTTGGATCAAAAGAGCGAGTTCTTC; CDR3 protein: CASSLDQKSEFF
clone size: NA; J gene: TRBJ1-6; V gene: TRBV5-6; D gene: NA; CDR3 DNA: TGTGCCAGCAGCCCTGGACAGAGAAATTCACCCCTCCACTTT; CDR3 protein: CASSPGQRNSPLHF
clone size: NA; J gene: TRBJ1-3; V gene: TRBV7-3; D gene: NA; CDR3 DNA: TGTGCCAGCAGCTTACAGGATGCCAGCTCTGGAAACACCATATATTTT; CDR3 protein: CASSLQDASSGNTIYF
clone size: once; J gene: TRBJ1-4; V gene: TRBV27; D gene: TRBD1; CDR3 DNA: TGTGCCAGCAGTTTATCCGCTCGGCAGGGGGCGGGTAATGAAAAACTGTTTTTT; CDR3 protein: CASSLSARQGAGNEKLFF
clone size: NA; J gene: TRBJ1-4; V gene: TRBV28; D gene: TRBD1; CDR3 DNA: TGTGCCAGCACCCCGTCACTGGACAGGGTAGAAGAAAAACTGTTTTTT; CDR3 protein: CASTPSLDRVEEKLFF
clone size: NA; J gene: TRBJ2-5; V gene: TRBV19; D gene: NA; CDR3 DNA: TGTGCCAGTAGTACCCAAGGCGAGGAGACCCAGTACTTC; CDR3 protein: CASSTQGEETQYF
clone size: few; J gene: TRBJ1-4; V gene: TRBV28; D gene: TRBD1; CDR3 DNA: TGTGCCAGCAGTTCAGAGGGACAGGGAGACGAAAAACTGTTTTTT; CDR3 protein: CASSSEGQGDEKLFF
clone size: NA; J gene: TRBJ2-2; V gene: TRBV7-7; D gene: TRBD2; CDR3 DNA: TGTGCTAGCAGATTCCTAGCGGGAGGGCCTAGAAAGAACACCGGGGAGCTGTTTTTT; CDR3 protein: CASRFLAGGPRKNTGELFF
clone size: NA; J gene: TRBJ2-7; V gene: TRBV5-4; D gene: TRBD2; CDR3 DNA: TGTGCCAGCAGCTTGCGACTAGCGGGGGGACTCTACGAGCAGTACTTC; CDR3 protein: CASSLRLAGGLYEQYF
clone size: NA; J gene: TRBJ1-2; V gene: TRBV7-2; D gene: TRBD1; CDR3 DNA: TGTGCCAGCAGCTTACCGCCGGGACAGGGGGACCCTCGGTATGGCTACACCTTC; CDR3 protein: CASSLPPGQGDPRYGYTF